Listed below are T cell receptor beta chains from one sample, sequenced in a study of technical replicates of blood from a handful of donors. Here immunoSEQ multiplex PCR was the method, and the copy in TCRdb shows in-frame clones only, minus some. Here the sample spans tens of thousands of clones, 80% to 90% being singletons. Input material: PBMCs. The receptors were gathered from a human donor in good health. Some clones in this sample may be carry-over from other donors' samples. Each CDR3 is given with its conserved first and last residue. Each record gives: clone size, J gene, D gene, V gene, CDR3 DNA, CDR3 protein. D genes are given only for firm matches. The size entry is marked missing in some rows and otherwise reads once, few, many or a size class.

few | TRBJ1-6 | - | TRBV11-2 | TGTGCCAGCAGCTTATCGGACACCAATAATTCACCCCTCCACTTT | CASSLSDTNNSPLHF
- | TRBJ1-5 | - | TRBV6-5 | TGTGCCAGCAGTTACAGTTCGGGGGTCAATCAGCCCCAGCATTTT | CASSYSSGVNQPQHF
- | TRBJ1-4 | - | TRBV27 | TGTGCCAGCAGTTTAAATATTGGGAGCACGACTAATGAAAAACTGTTTTTT | CASSLNIGSTTNEKLFF
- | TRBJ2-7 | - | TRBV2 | TGTGCCAGCAGTGACATCATAATGCGTGAGCAGTACTTC | CASSDIIMREQYF
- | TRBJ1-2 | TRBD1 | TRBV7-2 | TGTGCCAGCAGCTCGGGACAGGGGGAGGGGAACTATGGCTACACCTTC | CASSSGQGEGNYGYTF
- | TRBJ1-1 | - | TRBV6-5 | TGTGCCAGCCACGGTATGAGGAACACTGAAGCTTTCTTT | CASHGMRNTEAFF
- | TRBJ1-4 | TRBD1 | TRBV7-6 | TGTGCCAGCAGCCGGGACAGACCAAGTCGGACAACTAATGAAAAACTGTTTTTT | CASSRDRPSRTTNEKLFF
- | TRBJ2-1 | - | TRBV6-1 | TGTGCCAGCAGTGATAGTAGCGGCTCCTACAATGAGCAGTTCTTC | CASSDSSGSYNEQFF
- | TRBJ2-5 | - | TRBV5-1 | TGCGCCAGCAGCTTGGTGCAGGGTCCAGAGACCCAGTACTTC | CASSLVQGPETQYF
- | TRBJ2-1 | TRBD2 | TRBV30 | TGTGCCTGGAGTGTGCGCGGGAGGGGGTACAATGAGCAGTTCTTC | CAWSVRGRGYNEQFF
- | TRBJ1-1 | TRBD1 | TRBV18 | TGTGCCAGCTTAGAACAGGGGGGGACTGAAGCTTTCTTT | CASLEQGGTEAFF
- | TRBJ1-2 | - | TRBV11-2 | TGTGCCAGCAGCTTAGATGGCGGGGTTCTTGGCTATGGCTACACCTTC | CASSLDGGVLGYGYTF
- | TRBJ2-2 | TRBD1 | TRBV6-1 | TGTGCCAGCAGGGAAACCGACAGGGTGGGCATCGGGGAGCTGTTTTTT | CASRETDRVGIGELFF
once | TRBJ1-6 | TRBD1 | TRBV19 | TGTGCCAGTAGTGCGAGGGACAGGGTGAATTCACCCCTCCACTTT | CASSARDRVNSPLHF
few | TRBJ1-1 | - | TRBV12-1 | TGTGCCAGCAGCTTGGGGAGTAGAACTGAAGCTTTCTTT | CASSLGSRTEAFF
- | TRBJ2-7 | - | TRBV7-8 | TGTGCCAGCAGCCTACATCGAGGGTTGAGGGAGCAGTACTTC | CASSLHRGLREQYF
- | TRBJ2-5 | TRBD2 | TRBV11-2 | TGTGCCAGCAGCCTACGACCGACCCGGGAGGGAGAGACCCAGTACTTC | CASSLRPTREGETQYF
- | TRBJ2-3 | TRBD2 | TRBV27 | TGTGCCAGCTATTTCAGACTAGCGGGAGTTGGTACGCAGTATTTT | CASYFRLAGVGTQYF
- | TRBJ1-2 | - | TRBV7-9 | TGTGCCAGCAGCTTAAACGCTCTACTATCGGGGGTCGGTGGCTACACCTTC | CASSLNALLSGVGGYTF
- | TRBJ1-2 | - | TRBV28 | TGTGCCAGCAGCTCGCCCAGTAACTATGGCTACACCTTC | CASSSPSNYGYTF